This entry features one T cell receptor (beta chain) sequence. What it binds is not known. Unique molecular identifiers were used to barcode this TCRbeta library. Using its own MiXCR run on the PCR reads, TCRdb lists one record per CDR3 protein. Of over 400,000 distinct CDR3 sequences in the sample, 43% were seen once. The data originate from a study of T-cell reconstitution after alpha-beta-depleted transplantation in children. Study-level points and caveats: Fresh T-cell production supplied most of the T-cell counts and diversity seen one year after transplant. Reportedly, only several hundred clones from non-depleted graft cells drove alpha-beta T-cell counts at about two months. Day-60 TCRbeta diversity that was high in some patients was derived from surviving recipient T cells and thymic progenitors.

Germline V gene sequence: CDR1 SGHRS, CDR2 YFSETQ. J gave up 5 bases and V 1 base, and 6 bases lay outside the gene matches. This CDR3 has 16 amino acids. The chain links TRBV5-1 to TRBJ2-7; 13 nucleotides align to TRBD2. The material was PBMCs, obtained before TCRalphabeta/CD19-depleted stem cell transplant. The sequence derives from a girl aged 2-9 years with aplastic anemia, due to receive a stem cell transplant. The CDR3 region has the DNA TGCGCCAGCAGCTTGTCGACTAGCGGGAGGCCCCACGAGCAGTACTTC. Protein product: CASSLSTSGRPHEQYF. The variable domain in full, completed from reference TRBV5-1 and TRBJ2-7, reads KAGVTQTPRYLIKTRGQQVTLSCSPISGHRSVSWYQQTPGQGLQFLFEYFSETQRNKGNFPGRFSGRQFSNSRSEMNVSTLELGDSALYLCASSLSTSGRPHEQYFGPGTRLTVT.